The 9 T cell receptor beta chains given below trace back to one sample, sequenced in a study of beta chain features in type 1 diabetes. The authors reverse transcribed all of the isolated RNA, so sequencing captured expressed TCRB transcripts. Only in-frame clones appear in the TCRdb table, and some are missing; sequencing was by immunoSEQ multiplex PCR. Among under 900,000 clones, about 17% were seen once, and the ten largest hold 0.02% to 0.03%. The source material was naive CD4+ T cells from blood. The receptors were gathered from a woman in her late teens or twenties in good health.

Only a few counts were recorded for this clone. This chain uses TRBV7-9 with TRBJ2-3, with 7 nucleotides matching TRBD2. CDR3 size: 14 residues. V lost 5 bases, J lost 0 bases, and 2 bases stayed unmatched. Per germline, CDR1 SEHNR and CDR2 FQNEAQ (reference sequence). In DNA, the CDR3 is TGTGCCAGCAGCCGGGACTATAGCACAGATACGCAGTATTTT. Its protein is CASSRDYSTDTQYF.

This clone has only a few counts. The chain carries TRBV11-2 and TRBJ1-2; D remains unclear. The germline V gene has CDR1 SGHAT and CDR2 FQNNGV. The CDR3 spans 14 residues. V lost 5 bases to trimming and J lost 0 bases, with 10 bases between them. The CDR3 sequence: CASSLVSANYGYTF. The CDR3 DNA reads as TGTGCCAGCAGCCTCGTTAGTGCTAACTATGGCTACACCTTC.

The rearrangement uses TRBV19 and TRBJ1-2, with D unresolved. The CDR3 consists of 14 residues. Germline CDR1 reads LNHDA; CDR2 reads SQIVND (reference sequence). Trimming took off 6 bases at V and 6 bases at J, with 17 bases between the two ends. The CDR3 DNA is TGTGCCAGTAGCAACCCTCCGCGGGGAGATGGCTACACCTTC. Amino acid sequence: CASSNPPRGDGYTF.

CDR3 nucleotide sequence: TGTGCCAGCAGCCTAGGGTATGACAATGAGCAGTTCTTC. It encodes CASSLGYDNEQFF. This chain links TRBV11-2 with TRBJ2-1; D is uncertain. V shed 5 bases and J shed 5 bases, with 10 bases lying between them. Germline loops: CDR1 SGHAT, CDR2 FQNNGV. The CDR3 consists of 13 residues.

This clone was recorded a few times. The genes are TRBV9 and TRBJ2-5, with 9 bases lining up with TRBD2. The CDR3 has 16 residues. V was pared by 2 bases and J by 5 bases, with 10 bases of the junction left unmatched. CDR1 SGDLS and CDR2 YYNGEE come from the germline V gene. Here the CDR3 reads CASSVGGRGRMETQYF. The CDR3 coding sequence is TGTGCCAGCAGCGTTGGCGGGAGGGGTCGTATGGAGACCCAGTACTTC.

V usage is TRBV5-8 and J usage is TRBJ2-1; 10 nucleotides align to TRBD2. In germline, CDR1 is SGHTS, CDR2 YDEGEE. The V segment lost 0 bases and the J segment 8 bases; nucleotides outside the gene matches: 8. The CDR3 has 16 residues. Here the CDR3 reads CASSLGVTSGPHEQFF. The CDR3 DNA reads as TGTGCCAGCAGCTTGGGAGTGACTAGCGGGCCCCATGAGCAGTTCTTC.

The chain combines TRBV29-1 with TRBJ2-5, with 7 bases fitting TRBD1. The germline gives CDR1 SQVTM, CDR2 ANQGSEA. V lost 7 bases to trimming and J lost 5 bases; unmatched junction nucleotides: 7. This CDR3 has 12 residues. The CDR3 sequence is CSALRGSETQYF. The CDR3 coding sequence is TGCAGCGCACTCAGGGGGTCGGAGACCCAGTACTTC.

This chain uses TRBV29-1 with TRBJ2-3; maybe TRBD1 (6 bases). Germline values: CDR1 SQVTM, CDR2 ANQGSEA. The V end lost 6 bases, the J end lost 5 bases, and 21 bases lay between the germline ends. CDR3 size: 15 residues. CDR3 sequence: CSVGTSPLYRDTQYF. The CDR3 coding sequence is TGCAGCGTCGGGACAAGCCCATTGTATCGAGATACGCAGTATTTT.

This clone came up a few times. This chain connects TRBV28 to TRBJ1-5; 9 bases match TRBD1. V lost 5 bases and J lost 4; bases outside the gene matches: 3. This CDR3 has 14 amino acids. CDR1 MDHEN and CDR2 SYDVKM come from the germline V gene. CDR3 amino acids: CASSQGTGNQPQHF. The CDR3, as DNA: TGTGCCAGCAGTCAAGGGACAGGGAATCAGCCCCAGCATTTT.